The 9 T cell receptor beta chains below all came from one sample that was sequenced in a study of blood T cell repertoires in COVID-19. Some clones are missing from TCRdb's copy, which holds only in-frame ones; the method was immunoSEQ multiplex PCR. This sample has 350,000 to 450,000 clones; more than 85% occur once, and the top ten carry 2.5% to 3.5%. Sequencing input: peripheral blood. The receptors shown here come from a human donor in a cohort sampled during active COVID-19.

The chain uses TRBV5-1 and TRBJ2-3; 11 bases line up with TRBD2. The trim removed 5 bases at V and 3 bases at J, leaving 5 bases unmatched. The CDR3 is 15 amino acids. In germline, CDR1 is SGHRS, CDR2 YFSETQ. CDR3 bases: TGCGCCAGCAGTCCCACTAGCGGGAGTACAGATACGCAGTATTTT. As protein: CASSPTSGSTDTQYF.

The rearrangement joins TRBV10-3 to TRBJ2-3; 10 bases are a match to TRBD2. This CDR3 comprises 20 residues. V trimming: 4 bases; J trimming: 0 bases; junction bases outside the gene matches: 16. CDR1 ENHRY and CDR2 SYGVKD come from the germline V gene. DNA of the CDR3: TGTGCCATCAGTGGGACTAGCGGCCTTATTAACGTGCCTAGCACAGATACGCAGTATTTT. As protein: CAISGTSGLINVPSTDTQYF.

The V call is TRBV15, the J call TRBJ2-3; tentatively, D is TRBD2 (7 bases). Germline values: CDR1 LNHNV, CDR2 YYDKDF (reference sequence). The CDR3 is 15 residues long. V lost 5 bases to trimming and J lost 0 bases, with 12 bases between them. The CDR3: CATSPGGASTDTQYF. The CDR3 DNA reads TGTGCCACCAGCCCTGGGGGGGCCAGCACAGATACGCAGTATTTT.

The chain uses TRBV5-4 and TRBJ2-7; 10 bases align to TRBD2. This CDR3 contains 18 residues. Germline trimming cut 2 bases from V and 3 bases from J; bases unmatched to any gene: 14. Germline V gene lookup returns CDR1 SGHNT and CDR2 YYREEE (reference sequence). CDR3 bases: TGTGCCAGCAGCTTAGGAGCGGGAGGGCGCTCGCTTGGCTACGAGCAGTACTTC. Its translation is CASSLGAGGRSLGYEQYF. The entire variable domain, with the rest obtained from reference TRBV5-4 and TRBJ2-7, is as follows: ETGVTQSPTHLIKTRGQQVTLRCSSQSGHNTVSWYQQALGQGPQFIFQYYREEENGRGNFPPRFSGLQFPNYSSELNVNALELDDSALYLCASSLGAGGRSLGYEQYFGPGTRLTVT.

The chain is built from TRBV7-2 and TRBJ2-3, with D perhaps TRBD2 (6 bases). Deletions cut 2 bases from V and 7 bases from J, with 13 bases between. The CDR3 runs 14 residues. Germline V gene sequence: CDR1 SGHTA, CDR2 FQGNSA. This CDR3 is CASSLRAGSNTQYF. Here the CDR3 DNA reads TGTGCCAGCAGCTTAAGGGCGGGAAGCAATACGCAGTATTTT.

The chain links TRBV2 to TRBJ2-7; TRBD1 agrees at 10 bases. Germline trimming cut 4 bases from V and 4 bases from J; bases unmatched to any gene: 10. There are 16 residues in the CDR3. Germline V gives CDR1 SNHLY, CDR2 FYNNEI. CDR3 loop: CASSGQGARVRYEQYF. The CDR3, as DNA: TGTGCCAGCAGTGGACAGGGGGCGCGGGTGAGGTACGAGCAGTACTTC.

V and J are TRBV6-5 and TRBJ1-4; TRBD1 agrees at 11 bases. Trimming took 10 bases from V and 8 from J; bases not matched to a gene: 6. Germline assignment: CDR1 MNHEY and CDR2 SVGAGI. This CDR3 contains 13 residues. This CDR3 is CATRTGGYEKLFF. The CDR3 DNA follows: TGTGCCACCCGGACAGGGGGCTACGAAAAACTGTTTTTT.

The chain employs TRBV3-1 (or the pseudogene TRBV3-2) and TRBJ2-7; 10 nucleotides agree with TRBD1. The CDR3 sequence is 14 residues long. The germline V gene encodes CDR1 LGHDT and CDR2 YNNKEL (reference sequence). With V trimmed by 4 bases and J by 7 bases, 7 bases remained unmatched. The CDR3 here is CASSPRTGGGEQYF. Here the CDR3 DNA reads TGTGCCAGCAGCCCACGGACAGGGGGTGGAGAGCAGTACTTC.

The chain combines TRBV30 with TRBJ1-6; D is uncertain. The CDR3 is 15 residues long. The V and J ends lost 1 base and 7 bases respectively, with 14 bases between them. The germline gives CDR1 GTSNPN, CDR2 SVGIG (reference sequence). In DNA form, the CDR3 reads TGTGCCTGGAGTGCAGAGGTACACCCAAATTCACCCCTCCACTTT. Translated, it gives CAWSAEVHPNSPLHF.